The next 27 T cell receptor beta chains were all read from a single sample in a study of control samples from healthy donors and cancer patients. TCRdb's copy holds only in-frame clones and misses some; the assay was immunoSEQ multiplex PCR. The sample lists some 210,000 clones, approximately 90% seen once, with about 1.7% in the top ten. The material sequenced was blood. Receptors were obtained from a man aged 25-45 years in good health.

The chain couples TRBV6-5 to TRBJ1-2; D remains ambiguous. V dropped 7 bases and J dropped 5 bases, with 11 bases sitting between them. Germline-derived CDR1 and CDR2 are MNHEY and SVGAGI. The CDR3 covers 12 residues. The CDR3: CASTRLPYGYTF. In DNA, the CDR3 is TGTGCCAGCACTCGGCTGCCTTATGGCTACACCTTC.

The chain combines TRBV5-4 with TRBJ2-3, with 9 bases aligning to TRBD2. The CDR3 length is 16 residues. Germline CDR1 reads SGHNT; CDR2 reads YYREEE (reference sequence). The V gene end was trimmed by 1 base and the J gene end by 2 bases; junction bases not matched to a gene: 5. CDR3 region: CASSLSLAGPTDTQYF. The CDR3 DNA is TGTGCCAGCAGCTTGAGTCTAGCGGGGCCCACAGATACGCAGTATTTT.

V gene TRBV10-2 combines with J gene TRBJ1-6; tentative D call: TRBD1 (5 bases). The CDR3 runs to 14 residues. V was trimmed by 8 bases and J by 6 bases, leaving 14 bases between them. Germline CDR1 and CDR2: WSHSY and SAAADI. This CDR3 reads CASQSRGPNSPLHF. CDR3 nucleotides: TGCGCCAGCCAGAGTAGGGGCCCTAATTCACCCCTCCACTTT.

The chain combines TRBV2 with TRBJ2-6; D not certain. Trimming stripped 2 bases from V and 0 bases from J, with 5 bases between. Germline V gene sequence: CDR1 SNHLY, CDR2 FYNNEI. The CDR3 consists of 15 residues. The CDR3 spells CASSELTSGANVLTF. In DNA, the CDR3 is TGTGCCAGCAGTGAATTGACCTCTGGGGCCAACGTCCTGACTTTC. Full variable domain (missing parts from reference TRBV2 and TRBJ2-6): EPEVTQTPSHQVTQMGQEVILRCVPISNHLYFYWYRQILGQKVEFLVSFYNNEISEKSEIFDDQFSVERPDGSNFTLKIRSTKLEDSAMYFCASSELTSGANVLTFGAGSRLTVL.

This clone has just one count. The chain is built from TRBV3-1 (or the pseudogene TRBV3-2) and TRBJ1-1; tentatively, D is TRBD1 (5 bases). CDR3 length: 13 amino acids. Per the germline V gene, CDR1 is LGHDT and CDR2 is YNNKEL (reference sequence). The germline V and J ends were trimmed by 4 bases and 4 bases, with 10 bases remaining between them. Written as DNA, the CDR3 is TGTGCCAGCAGCCGGGGCTACGGCACTGAAGCTTTCTTT. Protein product: CASSRGYGTEAFF.

This clone showed up just once. The rearrangement uses TRBV5-1 and TRBJ2-1; 8 nucleotides align to TRBD1. With 2 bases clipped from V and 6 bases from J, the junction kept 10 bases outside the gene matches. Germline CDR1 SGHRS, CDR2 YFSETQ. The CDR3 extends over 16 amino acids. Here the CDR3 reads CASSFLLRQGANEQFF. CDR3 in DNA: TGCGCCAGCAGCTTTTTGCTGCGGCAGGGGGCCAATGAGCAGTTCTTC.

The chain links TRBV7-8 to TRBJ2-5, with D possibly TRBD1 on 6 matching bases. CDR3 length equals 14 residues. Germline V lookup: CDR1 SGHVS, CDR2 FQNEAQ. With 1 base removed from V and 3 bases from J, the gap between germline ends came to 9 bases. The CDR3 loop is CASSLVGQKETQYF. CDR3 nucleotide sequence: TGTGCCAGCAGCTTAGTAGGACAGAAAGAGACCCAGTACTTC.

This chain uses TRBV30 with TRBJ1-2; no clear D. There are 18 residues in the CDR3. CDR1 is GTSNPN, CDR2 SVGIG, per germline (reference sequence). V lost 0 bases and J 6 bases, leaving 26 bases between the germline ends. The CDR3 region is CAWSVRMPGRYPIHGYTF. The CDR3 DNA is TGTGCCTGGAGTGTAAGAATGCCGGGGAGGTACCCGATTCATGGCTACACCTTC.

The chain couples TRBV5-1 to TRBJ1-2; unclear D gene. Germline CDR1 reads SGHRS; CDR2 reads YFSETQ. The germline V and J ends were trimmed by 1 base and 7 bases, with 17 bases remaining between them. This CDR3 comprises 15 residues. The CDR3 DNA reads as TGCGCCAGCAGCTTGATGAACGGGCCCACAATTGGCTACACCTTC. Protein sequence: CASSLMNGPTIGYTF.

The J gene is TRBJ1-1, the V gene TRBV28; D remains ambiguous. Trimming cost V 7 bases and J 1 base, with 13 bases left between them. The CDR3 runs to 14 residues. Germline assignment: CDR1 MDHEN and CDR2 SYDVKM. The CDR3 here is CASKLNPGNTEAFF. The CDR3 DNA reads TGTGCCAGCAAACTCAACCCAGGGAACACTGAAGCTTTCTTT.

This rearrangement joins TRBV4-1 to TRBJ2-7; 10 bases match TRBD2. The trim removed 0 bases at V and 2 bases at J, leaving 7 bases unmatched. The germline CDR1 and CDR2 sequences are MGHRA and YSYEKL. The CDR3 extends over 17 amino acids. The CDR3 protein is CASSQELGLAGAYEQYF. CDR3 bases: TGCGCCAGCAGCCAAGAATTGGGGCTAGCGGGGGCCTACGAGCAGTACTTC.

This clone appeared once. The J gene is TRBJ2-4, the V gene TRBV4-1, with a weak D call TRBD2 (7 bases). The V gene's germline CDR1 is MGHRA and CDR2 YSYEKL. V was clipped by 0 bases and J by 7 bases, with 13 bases between them. CDR3 length equals 15 residues. CDR3 DNA sequence: TGCGCCAGCAGCCAAGAAGGGCGGGGGCGGAACATTCAGTACTTC. The encoded protein is CASSQEGRGRNIQYF.

This clone came up once. The chain uses TRBV12-5 and TRBJ2-7; a weak D match, TRBD1 (6 bases). The CDR3 contains 15 residues. Trimming removed 3 bases at V and 4 bases at J, with 16 bases between. Germline-derived CDR1 and CDR2 are LGHNT and FRNRAP. CDR3 in DNA: TGTGCTAGTGGTTTCGGGCAGGGGAAGCCGTACGAGCAGTACTTC. This codes for CASGFGQGKPYEQYF.

The chain carries TRBV6-2 or TRBV6-3 and TRBJ2-7, with 9 bases matching TRBD1. There are 15 residues in the CDR3. After removal of 4 bases from V and 3 bases from J, the junction contained 7 bases not matched to a gene. Germline CDR1 and CDR2: MNHEY and SVGEGT. CDR3 in amino acids: CASSSPGTGIYEQYF. The CDR3 region has the DNA TGTGCCAGCAGTTCCCCCGGGACAGGGATCTACGAGCAGTACTTC.

V gene TRBV5-1 combines with J gene TRBJ2-1; TRBD2 matches 8 bases. The ends lost 1 base at V and 5 bases at J; junction bases unmatched: 8. This CDR3 region has 16 residues. Germline V CDR1 and CDR2: SGHRS, YFSETQ. CDR3 DNA sequence: TGCGCCAGCAGCTTGAAAGCGGGGGAACGGGACAATGAGCAGTTCTTC. Its translation: CASSLKAGERDNEQFF.

The J gene is TRBJ2-7, the V gene TRBV27; D may be TRBD1 or TRBD2 (7 bases each). The CDR3 consists of 16 residues. Germline V lookup: CDR1 MNHEY, CDR2 SMNVEV (reference sequence). Trimming pared 2 bases from V and 7 bases from J, leaving 21 bases between. CDR3 sequence: CASSLGGRGRAGEQYF. The CDR3 DNA follows: TGTGCCAGCAGTTTAGGTGGCAGGGGGAGGGCTGGGGAGCAGTACTTC.

This chain connects TRBV7-2 to TRBJ2-3; D may match TRBD1 or TRBD2 (5 bases each). V dropped 2 bases and J dropped 5 bases, with 8 bases sitting between them. CDR1 is SGHTA and CDR2 is FQGNSA in the germline V gene. CDR3 length: 13 amino acids. The CDR3 reads CASSLRDRDTQYF. CDR3 nucleotide sequence: TGTGCCAGCAGCTTAAGGGACCGAGATACGCAGTATTTT.

The V call is TRBV5-6, the J call TRBJ1-1, with 7 nucleotides matching TRBD1. Trimming took 0 bases from V and 6 from J; bases not matched to a gene: 5. From germline, CDR1 is SGHDT and CDR2 YYEEEE. The CDR3 runs 14 residues. DNA for the CDR3: TGTGCCAGCAGCTTGGGACAGGGAAGTGCTGAAGCTTTCTTT. This sequence encodes CASSLGQGSAEAFF.

The rearrangement uses TRBV14 and TRBJ2-1; D ambiguous. This CDR3 has 14 residues. From germline, CDR1 is SGHDN and CDR2 FVKESK. Trimming cost V 4 bases and J 8 bases, with 15 bases left between them. The DNA of the CDR3 is TGTGCCAGCAGCCTTAGGACCCACGGCGATGAGCAGTTCTTC. Encoded protein: CASSLRTHGDEQFF.

V and J are TRBV5-1 and TRBJ1-2, with D uncertain. V was clipped by 4 bases and J by 0 bases, with 4 bases between them. The germline V gene has CDR1 SGHRS and CDR2 YFSETQ. The CDR3 totals 12 residues. The CDR3 here is CASSDTNYGYTF. As DNA, the CDR3 is TGCGCCAGCAGCGATACTAACTATGGCTACACCTTC. Full variable domain (missing parts from reference TRBV5-1 and TRBJ1-2): KAGVTQTPRYLIKTRGQQVTLSCSPISGHRSVSWYQQTPGQGLQFLFEYFSETQRNKGNFPGRFSGRQFSNSRSEMNVSTLELGDSALYLCASSDTNYGYTFGSGTRLTVV.

The rearrangement joins TRBV2 to TRBJ1-4, with 9 bases that match TRBD1. The V gene's germline CDR1 is SNHLY and CDR2 FYNNEI. Losses at the gene ends were 6 bases for V and 5 bases for J; bases not matched to a gene: 10. The length of the CDR3 is 16 residues. In DNA form, the CDR3 reads TGTGCCAGCAGCCGATCTGCAGGGACAGGGAATGAAAAACTGTTTTTT. Protein product: CASSRSAGTGNEKLFF.

This clone has just a few counts. The V call is TRBV7-9, the J call TRBJ2-7, with a possible D match to TRBD2 (5 bases). V shed 2 bases and J shed 3 bases, with 20 bases lying between them. The CDR3 is made up of 17 amino acids. The germline V gene has CDR1 SEHNR and CDR2 FQNEAQ (reference sequence). The CDR3 loop reads CASSLISLVSGGYEQYF. CDR3 nucleotides: TGTGCCAGCAGCTTAATTTCGCTCGTGAGCGGAGGCTACGAGCAGTACTTC.

The chain employs TRBV7-9 and TRBJ1-1; weak D call: TRBD1 (5 bases). The germline gives CDR1 SEHNR, CDR2 FQNEAQ (reference sequence). This CDR3 has 15 amino acids. V lost 5 bases, J lost 3 bases, and 16 bases lay in between. The CDR3 sequence: CASSPQWGIDTEAFF. Here the CDR3 DNA reads TGTGCCAGCAGCCCCCAGTGGGGGATAGACACTGAAGCTTTCTTT. The full variable domain, completed using reference TRBV7-9 and TRBJ1-1, is DTGVSQNPRHKITKRGQNVTFRCDPISEHNRLYWYRQTLGQGPEFLTYFQNEAQLEKSRLLSDRFSAERPKGSFSTLEIQRTEQGDSAMYLCASSPQWGIDTEAFFGQGTRLTVV.

The chain is built from TRBV9 and TRBJ2-3; D is uncertain. The CDR3 is 14 residues long. The germline gives CDR1 SGDLS, CDR2 YYNGEE. V was shortened by 4 bases and J by 2 bases, with 11 bases between the two germline ends. The DNA for the CDR3 is TGTGCCAGCAGCTACTTGGAAGACACAGATACGCAGTATTTT. Its translation: CASSYLEDTDTQYF.

This chain links TRBV6-5 with TRBJ1-1; 7 nucleotides match TRBD1. From germline, CDR1 is MNHEY and CDR2 SVGAGI. The CDR3 loop spans 16 amino acids. Trimming at V came to 4 bases and at J to 5 bases, leaving 13 bases not matched to a gene. CDR3 in amino acids: CASSLRGRGVRTEAFF. The CDR3 DNA reads as TGTGCCAGCAGTTTAAGGGGGCGAGGAGTGAGGACTGAAGCTTTCTTT.

The chain uses TRBV6-5 and TRBJ1-2; D gene unclear. The CDR3 is 12 residues long. CDR1 is MNHEY, CDR2 SVGAGI, per germline. V lost 0 bases and J lost 10, with 9 bases in between. The DNA of the CDR3 is TGTGCCAGCAGTTACTCGAAAGGAGTCTACACCTTC. Protein: CASSYSKGVYTF.

J is TRBJ2-7 and V is TRBV24-1; D gene ambiguous. CDR1 is KGHDR, CDR2 SFDVKD, per germline. CDR3 size: 13 residues. V dropped 6 bases and J dropped 6 bases, with 14 bases sitting between them. In nucleotides, the CDR3 is TGTGCCACCAGTAATATGACCGGTGGCGAGCAGTACTTC. This sequence encodes CATSNMTGGEQYF.